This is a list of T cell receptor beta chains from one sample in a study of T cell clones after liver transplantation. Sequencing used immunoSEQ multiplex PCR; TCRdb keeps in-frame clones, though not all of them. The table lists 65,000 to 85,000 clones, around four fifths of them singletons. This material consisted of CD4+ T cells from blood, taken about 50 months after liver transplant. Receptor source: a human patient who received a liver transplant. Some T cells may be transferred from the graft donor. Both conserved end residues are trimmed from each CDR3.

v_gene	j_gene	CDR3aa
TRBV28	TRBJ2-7	ASSVGGTSGLGLQY
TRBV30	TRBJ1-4	AWSVSLGGTNEKLF
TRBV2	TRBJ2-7	ASSGDRYEQY
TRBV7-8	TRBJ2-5	APGFLEQETQY
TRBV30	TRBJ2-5	AWSVYSGRTQETQY
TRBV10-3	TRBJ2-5	AIKGTSGRETQY
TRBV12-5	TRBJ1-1	ASGLQGVDTEAF
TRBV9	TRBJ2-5	ASSVGQGETQY
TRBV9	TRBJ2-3	ASSADREQQDTQY
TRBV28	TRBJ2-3	ASSSTAGEDTQY
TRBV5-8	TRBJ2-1	ASSLGLADDNEQF
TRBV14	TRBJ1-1	ASSQIRDRTEAF
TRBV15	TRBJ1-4	ATSSMGAGRVEKLF
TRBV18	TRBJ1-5	ASSPTGADQPQH
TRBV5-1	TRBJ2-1	ASSSMGGASYNEQF
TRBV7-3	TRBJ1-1	ASSLSGQGSEAF
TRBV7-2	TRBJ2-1	ASSLPANAGQF
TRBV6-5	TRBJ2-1	ASSQSLDYNEQF
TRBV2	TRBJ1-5	ASSGTGGGGQPQH
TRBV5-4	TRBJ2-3	ASSSSTDTQY
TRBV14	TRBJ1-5	ASSRDYNQPQH
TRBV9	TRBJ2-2	ASSVIANTGELF
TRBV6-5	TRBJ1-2	ASSYGTHYGYT
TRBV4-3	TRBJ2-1	ASSQGRGGGEQF
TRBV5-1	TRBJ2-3	ASSSGQLSTDTQY
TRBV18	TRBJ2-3	ASSKAGGLDTQY
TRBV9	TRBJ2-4	ASTPRAGGNIQY
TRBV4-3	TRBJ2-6	ASSQVLGRGSGANVLT
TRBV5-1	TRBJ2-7	ASSSDGKLSYEQY
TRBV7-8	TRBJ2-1	ASSLLTAAYNEQF
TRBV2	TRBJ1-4	ASSGAWEGEKLF
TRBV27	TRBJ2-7	ASSTGSSYEQY
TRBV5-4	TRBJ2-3	ASHMGGGSTDTQY
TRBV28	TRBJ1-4	ASSPGGGNEKLF
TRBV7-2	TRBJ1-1	ASSLVDKAF
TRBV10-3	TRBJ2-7	AISESLAPRPYEQY
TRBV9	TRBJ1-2	ASSTSRARGLGYT
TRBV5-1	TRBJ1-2	ASSSGQGVGYT
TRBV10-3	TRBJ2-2	AITAGGDTGELF
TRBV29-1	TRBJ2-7	SVEGGYLAGGRAYEQY
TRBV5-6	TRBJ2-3	ASSFGGLAATDTQY
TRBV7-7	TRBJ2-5	ASSPEEETQY
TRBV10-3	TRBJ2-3	AISERKGLYADTQY
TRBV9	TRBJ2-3	ASSDRDRRDTQY
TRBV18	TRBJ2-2	ASSRDSQNTGELF
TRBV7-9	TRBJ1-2	ASSTGQYDGYT
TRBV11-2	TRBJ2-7	ASSLVRFGTEPYEQY
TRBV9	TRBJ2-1	ASSGAAEDEQF
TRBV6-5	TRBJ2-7	ASRNLGGGKDEQY
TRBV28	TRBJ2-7	ASSTRWASMTEQY
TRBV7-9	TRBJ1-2	ASAKGDLPYYGYT
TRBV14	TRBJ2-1	ASSRTSGRNEQF
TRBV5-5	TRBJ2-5	ASSLEGQETQY